The 28 T cell receptor beta chains listed next were all sequenced from one sample in a study of T cells after yellow fever vaccination. TCRdb called the 5' RACE reads again in MiXCR, with one record for every CDR3 protein. The sample comprises just under 600,000 distinct CDR3 sequences, 13% of which are singletons, and around an eighth rests with the top ten. Sample: PBMCs, taken on the day of the yellow fever booster vaccination. The receptors shown here come from a man aged 25-40 years who received the YFV17D yellow fever vaccine.

V is TRBV3-1 and J is TRBJ2-1; D is tentatively TRBD1 or TRBD2 (5 bases each). The CDR3 has 15 amino acids. Trimming took off 1 base at V and 5 bases at J, with 12 bases between the two ends. The germline V gene encodes CDR1 LGHDT and CDR2 YNNKEL (reference sequence). CDR3: CASSQAGTYNNEQFF. CDR3 bases: TGTGCCAGCAGCCAAGCCGGGACGTATAACAATGAGCAGTTCTTC.

The chain couples TRBV5-6 to TRBJ2-1, with 7 bases that match TRBD2. The CDR3 is 16 amino acids. The germline V gene has CDR1 SGHDT and CDR2 YYEEEE. V lost 0 bases to trimming and J lost 5 bases; unmatched junction nucleotides: 8. The CDR3: CASSLVAGDWNNEQFF. The CDR3 region has the DNA TGTGCCAGCAGCTTGGTGGCGGGAGATTGGAACAATGAGCAGTTCTTC.

CDR3 in amino acids: CASSLVPSGRLYNEQFF. CDR3 nucleotides: TGTGCCAGCAGCTTAGTCCCTAGCGGGAGGCTCTACAATGAGCAGTTCTTC. This chain joins TRBV7-8 and TRBJ2-1, with TRBD2 matching 11 bases. CDR1 is SGHVS and CDR2 is FQNEAQ in the germline V gene. J lost 3 bases, V lost 1 base, and 5 bases had no gene match. The CDR3 extends over 17 amino acids. The complete variable domain, with remaining parts taken from reference TRBV7-8 and TRBJ2-1, reads GAGVSQSPRYKVAKRGQDVALRCDPISGHVSLFWYQQALGQGPEFLTYFQNEAQLDKSGLPSDRFFAERPEGSVSTLKIQRTQQEDSAVYLCASSLVPSGRLYNEQFFGPGTRLTVL.

This clonotype was observed a few times. The chain recombines TRBV20-1 with TRBJ2-5, with D unresolved. Germline-derived CDR1 and CDR2 are DFQATT and SNEGSKA (reference sequence). The CDR3 spans 12 residues. Trimming stripped 3 bases from V and 5 bases from J, with 10 bases between. CDR3: CSASGLWETQYF. CDR3 bases: TGCAGTGCTAGTGGGCTGTGGGAGACCCAGTACTTC.

This chain joins TRBV20-1 and TRBJ2-7; 11 nucleotides match TRBD2. The CDR3 spans 15 residues. With V trimmed by 0 bases and J by 4 bases, 5 bases remained unmatched. CDR1 and CDR2 from the germline V gene are DFQATT and SNEGSKA (reference sequence). For the CDR3, the DNA is TGCAGTGCTAGAGATCCTCGGACTAGCGGGTACGAGCAGTACTTC. Translation: CSARDPRTSGYEQYF.

This clonotype was seen only a few times. The chain links TRBV10-2 to TRBJ2-3; D perhaps matches TRBD2 (5 bases). The V gene's germline CDR1 is WSHSY and CDR2 SAAADI. This CDR3 spans 12 amino acids. CDR3 nucleotides: TGCGGGGGAGACTTCGGCACAGATACGCAGTATTTT. Its translation: CGGDFGTDTQYF.

This clonotype was seen only a few times. The chain employs TRBV6-5 and TRBJ2-3; 9 bases match TRBD2. This CDR3 comprises 16 residues. Germline CDR1 reads MNHEY; CDR2 reads SVGAGI. Trimming removed 2 bases from V and 3 bases from J; junction bases left unmatched: 6. In nucleotides, the CDR3 is TGTGCCAGCAGTTACGAGGCGGGAGGGTTAACAGATACGCAGTATTTT. Amino acids: CASSYEAGGLTDTQYF.

V is TRBV3-1 and J is TRBJ2-2; D is possibly TRBD2 (6 bases). CDR1 is LGHDT and CDR2 is YNNKEL in the germline V gene (reference sequence). This CDR3 is built from 16 residues. V was cut by 1 base and J by 1 base, with 10 bases left in between. The CDR3 spells CASSQAAGRNTGELFF. CDR3 coding DNA: TGTGCCAGCAGCCAAGCTGCGGGGCGGAACACCGGGGAGCTGTTTTTT.

The chain uses TRBV3-1 and TRBJ2-1; TRBD2 is a possible D gene (5 bases). The CDR3 is 14 residues long. V was clipped by 10 bases and J by 0 bases, with 13 bases between them. The germline V gene has CDR1 LGHDT and CDR2 YNNKEL (reference sequence). CDR3 sequence (DNA): TGTGCCACCTCACCGGGGAACTCCTACAATGAGCAGTTCTTC. It codes for CATSPGNSYNEQFF.

V is TRBV6-2 or TRBV6-3 and J is TRBJ2-3; D is ambiguous. Looked up from germline, CDR1 is MNHEY and CDR2 is SVGEGT. This CDR3 spans 21 amino acids. Trimming cost V 4 bases and J 2 bases, with 31 bases left between them. CDR3 sequence: CASSFSPTGNSPLDYTDTQYF. CDR3 DNA sequence: TGTGCCAGCAGTTTCTCCCCGACTGGCAACTCACCTCTAGATTACACAGATACGCAGTATTTT.

The chain links TRBV11-2 to TRBJ2-1; TRBD2 aligns across 12 bases. V dropped 0 bases and J dropped 8; count of bases not matched to a gene: 8. The CDR3 extends over 17 amino acids. CDR1 is SGHAT and CDR2 is FQNNGV in the germline V gene. The CDR3 spells CASSLDLGLAGRDEQFF. CDR3 nucleotides: TGTGCCAGCAGCTTAGATCTCGGACTAGCGGGAAGGGATGAGCAGTTCTTC.

V and J are TRBV7-6 and TRBJ2-7; 9 bases are a match to TRBD1. Per the germline V gene, CDR1 is SGHVS and CDR2 is FNYEAQ. V lost 3 bases and J lost 7; bases outside the gene matches: 4. The CDR3 covers 13 residues. The chain's CDR3 is CASSLGTGREQYF. As DNA, the CDR3 is TGTGCCAGCAGCTTGGGGACAGGGAGAGAGCAGTACTTC.

This clonotype came up many times. This chain connects TRBV9 to TRBJ1-1; no firm D call. V shed 0 bases and J shed 0 bases, with 3 bases lying between them. The CDR3 totals 13 residues. Germline-derived CDR1 and CDR2 are SGDLS and YYNGEE. This chain's CDR3 is CASSVGMNTEAFF. Here the CDR3 DNA reads TGTGCCAGCAGCGTAGGAATGAACACTGAAGCTTTCTTT. The whole variable domain, remainder taken from reference TRBV9 and TRBJ1-1, is DSGVTQTPKHLITATGQRVTLRCSPRSGDLSVYWYQQSLDQGLQFLIQYYNGEERAKGNILERFSAQQFPDLHSELNLSSLELGDSALYFCASSVGMNTEAFFGQGTRLTVV.

The chain combines TRBV20-1 with TRBJ2-1, with 10 bases aligning to TRBD2. The CDR3 covers 16 residues. J was trimmed by 3 bases and V by 4 bases; bases with no gene match: 9. The germline V gene encodes CDR1 DFQATT and CDR2 SNEGSKA (reference sequence). The chain's CDR3 is CSATGATSGIYNEQFF. The CDR3 nucleotides read TGCAGTGCTACCGGAGCCACTAGCGGGATCTACAATGAGCAGTTCTTC.

This chain joins TRBV2 and TRBJ2-5; TRBD1 matches at 7 bases. After removal of 4 bases from V and 1 base from J, the junction contained 3 bases not matched to a gene. This CDR3 spans 14 amino acids. Germline loops: CDR1 SNHLY, CDR2 FYNNEI. This CDR3 is CASSADRAQETQYF. The DNA for the CDR3 is TGTGCCAGCAGTGCAGACAGGGCCCAAGAGACCCAGTACTTC.

CDR3 sequence reads: CASSFRRNQPQHF. Written as DNA, the CDR3 is TGTGCCAGCAGCTTTAGGAGGAATCAGCCCCAGCATTTT. This chain links TRBV7-2 with TRBJ1-5; no reliable D call. The CDR3 extends over 13 amino acids. V shed 3 bases and J shed 4 bases, with 7 bases lying between them. Germline CDR1 is SGHTA and CDR2 is FQGNSA.

Only a few counts were recorded for this clonotype. The chain carries TRBV4-3 and TRBJ2-7; 7 nucleotides match TRBD2. V lost 2 bases and J lost 3; bases outside the gene matches: 7. This CDR3 spans 15 amino acids. Germline lookup yields CDR1 LGHNA and CDR2 YSLEER. The CDR3 region is CASSQQAGILYEQYF. CDR3 bases: TGCGCCAGCAGCCAACAAGCGGGAATCCTCTACGAGCAGTACTTC.

This clonotype was picked up a small number of times. The chain uses TRBV7-2 and TRBJ1-2; 8 bases align to TRBD1. This CDR3 has 14 amino acids. CDR1 is SGHTA and CDR2 is FQGNSA in the germline V gene. Unmatched junction bases numbered 6, after V lost 6 bases and J lost 3 bases. Here the CDR3 DNA reads TGTGCCAGCAGGGTCACAGGGGGTGACTATGGCTACACCTTC. It translates to CASRVTGGDYGYTF. Full variable domain (missing parts from reference TRBV7-2 and TRBJ1-2): GAGVSQSPSNKVTEKGKDVELRCDPISGHTALYWYRQSLGQGLEFLIYFQGNSAPDKSGLPSDRFSAERTGGSVSTLTIQRTQQEDSAVYLCASRVTGGDYGYTFGSGTRLTVV.

V gene TRBV7-2 combines with J gene TRBJ2-7; D unresolved. This CDR3 comprises 11 residues. Trimming pared 8 bases from V and 5 bases from J, leaving 10 bases between. CDR1 SGHTA and CDR2 FQGNSA come from the germline V gene. The CDR3, as DNA: TGTGCCAGCGGGCTAGGGAACGAGCAGTACTTC. Protein sequence: CASGLGNEQYF.

This clonotype was picked up a small number of times. The chain links TRBV10-3 to TRBJ2-5; 10 bases are a match to TRBD2. The trim removed 8 bases at V and 4 bases at J, leaving 4 bases unmatched. This CDR3 contains 13 residues. Germline CDR1 ENHRY, CDR2 SYGVKD. CDR3 amino acids: CAIAGLALETQYF. DNA of the CDR3: TGTGCCATCGCGGGACTAGCGTTAGAGACCCAGTACTTC.

The rearrangement links TRBV20-1 to TRBJ2-3, with a weak D call TRBD2 (6 bases). The CDR3 is 16 amino acids. Germline CDR1 and CDR2: DFQATT and SNEGSKA (reference sequence). Trimming stripped 6 bases from V and 2 bases from J, with 21 bases between. The CDR3 DNA sequence: TGCAGTGCCGCCCGGGGAGGCTGGGGGACCACAGATACGCAGTATTTT. Translation: CSAARGGWGTTDTQYF.

This clonotype was observed a few times. The V gene is TRBV28, the J gene TRBJ2-1, with TRBD2 identical over 14 bases. There are 15 residues in the CDR3. V was pared by 8 bases and J by 8 bases, with 8 bases of the junction left unmatched. Germline-derived CDR1 and CDR2 are MDHEN and SYDVKM. The CDR3 DNA reads as TGTGCCAGCTTCCGGGGACTAGCGGGAGTTTATGAGCAGTTCTTC. Translation gives CASFRGLAGVYEQFF.

The chain joins TRBV6-6 to TRBJ1-1, with D possibly matching TRBD1 (6 bases). V dropped 3 bases and J dropped 9 bases, with 8 bases sitting between them. This CDR3 contains 11 residues. CDR1 MNHNY and CDR2 SVGAGI come from the germline V gene (reference sequence). The CDR3 nucleotides read TGTGCCAGCAGTTATCAGGGGAAAGCTTTCTTT. Translated: CASSYQGKAFF.

The rearrangement links TRBV7-2 to TRBJ1-5; 9 nucleotides agree with TRBD1. The CDR3 contains 16 residues. Trimming took 5 bases from V and 2 from J; bases not matched to a gene: 7. CDR1 and CDR2 from the germline V gene are SGHTA and FQGNSA. The CDR3 DNA reads as TGTGCCAGCAGCCAACAGGGGGCTGTAGGCAATCAGCCCCAGCATTTT. Translation gives CASSQQGAVGNQPQHF.

This clonotype was observed at least ten times. The genes are TRBV5-6 and TRBJ2-1; 10 bases are shared with TRBD2. The CDR3 sequence is 15 residues long. The V gene's germline CDR1 is SGHDT and CDR2 YYEEEE. Trimming cost V 0 bases and J 8 bases; bases outside gene matches: 5. DNA for the CDR3: TGTGCCAGCAGCTTGGGGCTAGCGGGAGTATATGAGCAGTTCTTC. Protein sequence: CASSLGLAGVYEQFF.

The chain employs TRBV30 and TRBJ2-5; D is unclear. This CDR3 region has 15 residues. Germline V gene sequence: CDR1 GTSNPN, CDR2 SVGIG (reference sequence). The V and J ends lost 0 bases and 4 bases respectively, with 15 bases between them. DNA of the CDR3: TGTGCCTGGAGTGTAGGACGGCTAGAACGAGAGACCCAGTACTTC. It yields the protein CAWSVGRLERETQYF. Full variable domain (outside the CDR3, taken from reference TRBV30 and TRBJ2-5): SQTIHQWPATLVQPVGSPLSLECTVEGTSNPNLYWYRQAAGRGLQLLFYSVGIGQISSEVPQNLSASRPQDRQFILSSKKLLLSDSGFYLCAWSVGRLERETQYFGPGTRLLVL.

V usage is TRBV20-1 and J usage is TRBJ2-5; D not certain. Germline-derived CDR1 and CDR2 are DFQATT and SNEGSKA (reference sequence). The CDR3 totals 12 residues. Trimming removed 0 bases from V and 8 bases from J, with 10 bases in between. The DNA for the CDR3 is TGCAGTGCTAGAGATTGGCAGAGTACCCAGTACTTC. It yields the protein CSARDWQSTQYF.

V usage is TRBV6-1 and J usage is TRBJ1-1; perhaps TRBD1 as D (6 bases). With 5 bases removed from V and 1 base from J, the gap between germline ends came to 11 bases. CDR1 and CDR2 (germline): MNHNS, SASEGT. CDR3 size: 14 residues. This CDR3 is CASSKQGPNTEAFF. The CDR3 DNA reads TGTGCCAGCAGTAAACAGGGCCCGAACACTGAAGCTTTCTTT.